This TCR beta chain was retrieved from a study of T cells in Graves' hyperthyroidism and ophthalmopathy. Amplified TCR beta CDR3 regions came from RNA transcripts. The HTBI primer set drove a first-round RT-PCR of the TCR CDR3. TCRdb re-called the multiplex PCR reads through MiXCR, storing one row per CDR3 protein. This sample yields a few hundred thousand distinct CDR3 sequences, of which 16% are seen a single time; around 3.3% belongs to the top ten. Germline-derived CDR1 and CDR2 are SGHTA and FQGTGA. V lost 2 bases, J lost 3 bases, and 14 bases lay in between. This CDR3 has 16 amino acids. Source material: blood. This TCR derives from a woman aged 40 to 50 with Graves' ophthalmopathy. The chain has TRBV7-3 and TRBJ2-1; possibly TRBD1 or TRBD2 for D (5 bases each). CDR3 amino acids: CASSLSGSWRYNEQFF. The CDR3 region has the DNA TGTGCCAGCAGCTTATCAGGGAGTTGGCGCTACAATGAGCAGTTCTTC.